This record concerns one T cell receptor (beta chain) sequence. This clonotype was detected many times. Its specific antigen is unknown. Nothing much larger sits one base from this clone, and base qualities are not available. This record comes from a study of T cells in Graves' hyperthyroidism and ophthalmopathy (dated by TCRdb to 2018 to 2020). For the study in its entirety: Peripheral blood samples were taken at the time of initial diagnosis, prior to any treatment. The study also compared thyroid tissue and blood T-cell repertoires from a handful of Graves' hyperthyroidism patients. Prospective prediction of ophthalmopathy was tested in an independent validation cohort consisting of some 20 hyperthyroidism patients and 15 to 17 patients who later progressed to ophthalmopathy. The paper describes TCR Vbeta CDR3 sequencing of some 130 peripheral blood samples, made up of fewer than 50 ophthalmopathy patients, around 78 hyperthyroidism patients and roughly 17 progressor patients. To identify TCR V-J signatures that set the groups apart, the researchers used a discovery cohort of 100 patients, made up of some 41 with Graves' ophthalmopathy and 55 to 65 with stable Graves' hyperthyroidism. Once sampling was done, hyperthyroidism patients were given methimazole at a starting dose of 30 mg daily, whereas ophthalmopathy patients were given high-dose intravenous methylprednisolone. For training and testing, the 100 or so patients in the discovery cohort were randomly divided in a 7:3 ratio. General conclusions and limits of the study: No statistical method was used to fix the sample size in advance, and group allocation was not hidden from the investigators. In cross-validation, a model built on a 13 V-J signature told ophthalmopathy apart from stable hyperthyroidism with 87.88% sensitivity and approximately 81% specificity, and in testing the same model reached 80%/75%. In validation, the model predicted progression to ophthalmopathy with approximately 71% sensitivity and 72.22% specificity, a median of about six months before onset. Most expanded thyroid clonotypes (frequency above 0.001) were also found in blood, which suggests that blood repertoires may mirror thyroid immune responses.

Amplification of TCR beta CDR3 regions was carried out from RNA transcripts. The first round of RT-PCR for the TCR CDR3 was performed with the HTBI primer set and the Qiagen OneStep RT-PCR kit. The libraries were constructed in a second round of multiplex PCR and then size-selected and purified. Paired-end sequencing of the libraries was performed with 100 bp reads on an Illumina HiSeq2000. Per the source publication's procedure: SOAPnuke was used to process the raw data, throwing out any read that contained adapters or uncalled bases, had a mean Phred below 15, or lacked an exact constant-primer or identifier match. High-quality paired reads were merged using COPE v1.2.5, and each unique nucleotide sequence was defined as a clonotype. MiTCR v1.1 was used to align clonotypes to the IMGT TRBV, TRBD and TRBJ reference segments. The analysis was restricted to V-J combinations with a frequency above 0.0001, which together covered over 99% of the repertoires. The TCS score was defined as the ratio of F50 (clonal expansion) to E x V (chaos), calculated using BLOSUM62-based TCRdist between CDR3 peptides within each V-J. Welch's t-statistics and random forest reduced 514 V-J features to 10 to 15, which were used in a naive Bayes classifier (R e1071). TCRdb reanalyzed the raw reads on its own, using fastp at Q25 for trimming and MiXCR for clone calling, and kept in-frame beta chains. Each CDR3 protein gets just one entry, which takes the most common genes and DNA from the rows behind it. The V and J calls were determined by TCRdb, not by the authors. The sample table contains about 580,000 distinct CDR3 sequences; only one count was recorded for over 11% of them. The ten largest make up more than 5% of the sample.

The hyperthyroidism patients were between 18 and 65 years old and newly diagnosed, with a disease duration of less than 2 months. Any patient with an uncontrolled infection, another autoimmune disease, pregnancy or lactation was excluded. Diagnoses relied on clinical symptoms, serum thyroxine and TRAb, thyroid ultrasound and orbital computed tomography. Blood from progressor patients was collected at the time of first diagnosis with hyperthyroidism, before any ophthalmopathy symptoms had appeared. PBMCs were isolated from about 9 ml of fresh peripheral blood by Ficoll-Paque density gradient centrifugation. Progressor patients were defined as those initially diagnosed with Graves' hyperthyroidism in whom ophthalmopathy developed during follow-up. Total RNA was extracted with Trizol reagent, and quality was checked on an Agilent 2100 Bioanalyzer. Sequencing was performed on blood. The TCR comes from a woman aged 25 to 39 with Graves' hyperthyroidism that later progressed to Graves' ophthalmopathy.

The DNA sequence reads TGTGCCTGCCTTCGGGCCCACGACGAGCAGTACTTC. Its protein is CACLRAHDEQYF. The chain joins TRBV30 to TRBJ2-7, with the identity of the D gene unclear. The germline V gene (reference sequence) gives CDR1 as GTSNPN and CDR2 as SVGIG. The CDR3 holds 12 amino acids from the cysteine to the phenylalanine. Only the CDR3 region is kept as DNA, spanning 36 bases read in frame from base 1. Trimming removed 6 bases from V and 5 bases from J, leaving 14 bases between the germline ends.